These T cell receptor beta chains were read from a single sample in a study of blood T cell repertoires in COVID-19. Produced via immunoSEQ multiplex PCR; TCRdb's table is partial and in-frame only. The sample yields about 130,000 clones, approximately 70% seen once. Specimen: peripheral blood. Every receptor here comes from a woman aged 70 to 79 with acute or convalescent COVID-19. CDR3s include the opening cysteine and the closing phenylalanine or tryptophan. The order of the fields is clone size, J gene, V gene, D gene, CDR3 DNA, CDR3 protein. D genes are given only for firm matches. Size is stated for part of the rows, as once, few or many counts, or as a class when the clone is expanded.

once | TRBJ2-7 | TRBV2 | TRBD1 | TGTGCCAGCAGTGACGGGACAGGTGTTAAGCAGTACTTC | CASSDGTGVKQYF
. | TRBJ1-2 | TRBV5-8 | . | TGTGCCAGCAGAAACAGGGTCAGTTCTAACTATGGCTACACCTTC | CASRNRVSSNYGYTF
. | TRBJ1-4 | TRBV4-1 | TRBD1 | TGCGCCAGCAGCAACCTACAGGGGAGTCGGGAAAAACTGTTTTTT | CASSNLQGSREKLFF
. | TRBJ1-2 | TRBV6-5 | . | TGTGCCAGTGGCGGCCCTTATGGCTACACCTTC | CASGGPYGYTF
. | TRBJ1-1 | TRBV19 | . | TGTGCCAGTAGTGTCTCAACCACCAGTTCCACTGAAGCTTTCTTT | CASSVSTTSSTEAFF
. | TRBJ2-7 | TRBV6-2/TRBV6-3 | . | TGTGCCAGCAGTTACTCGAGGGCCGACGGGGGTTCTTACGAGCAGTACTTC | CASSYSRADGGSYEQYF
. | TRBJ2-5 | TRBV7-2 | TRBD2 | TGTGCCAGCACAGTGGGGCTAGCGGGAGGTGGAGAGACCCAGTACTTC | CASTVGLAGGGETQYF
. | TRBJ1-2 | TRBV9 | TRBD1 | TGTGCCAGCAGCGTAGGACCGGTGGGGACAGGGGACGTTAACTATGGCTACACCTTC | CASSVGPVGTGDVNYGYTF
. | TRBJ1-3 | TRBV7-9 | . | TGTGCCAGCAGCTTTCAGGGAGGGGTCGGAAACACCATATATTTT | CASSFQGGVGNTIYF
. | TRBJ1-2 | TRBV27 | TRBD1 | TGTGCCAGCAGTCGACAGGGGGCGCGAGGCGGCTACACCTTC | CASSRQGARGGYTF
. | TRBJ2-5 | TRBV6-2/TRBV6-3 | TRBD2 | TGTGCCAGCAGTTACGGGGCGGGGGGGCCCCAAGAGACCCAGTACTTC | CASSYGAGGPQETQYF
. | TRBJ1-5 | TRBV6-5 | . | TGTGCCAGCAGTTACTCGACGGATCCTAGGAATCAGCCCCAGCATTTT | CASSYSTDPRNQPQHF
. | TRBJ2-7 | TRBV12-5 | . | TGCGCTACTGGTCGGGACTCCTACGAGCAGTACTTC | CATGRDSYEQYF
few | TRBJ1-1 | TRBV5-1 | . | TGCGCCAGCAGCTTACAGGGGAACACTGAAGCTTTCTTT | CASSLQGNTEAFF
. | TRBJ2-7 | TRBV5-5 | . | TGTGCCAGCAGCTTGGTTCACGGGGGGCTCCACGAGCAGTACTTC | CASSLVHGGLHEQYF
. | TRBJ1-3 | TRBV10-3 | TRBD1 | TGTGCCATCAAAGCGGACAGGGGGTCTGGAAACACCATATATTTT | CAIKADRGSGNTIYF
. | TRBJ2-3 | TRBV5-4 | . | TGTGCCAGCAGCCCCGGGGTTCGTGGCACAGATACGCAGTATTTT | CASSPGVRGTDTQYF
many | TRBJ2-7 | TRBV9 | TRBD2 | TGTGCCAGCAGCGTAGGGCTAGCGGACCTATCGGGGGAGCAGTACTTC | CASSVGLADLSGEQYF
. | TRBJ2-2 | TRBV2 | TRBD2 | TGTGCCAGCTGGCAACCGGGACTACGGAACACCGGGGAGCTGTTTTTT | CASWQPGLRNTGELFF
few | TRBJ2-1 | TRBV9 | TRBD2 | TGTGCCAGCAGCGTTGCTAGCGGGGGCTACAATGAGCAGTTCTTC | CASSVASGGYNEQFF
. | TRBJ2-3 | TRBV19 | TRBD2 | TGTGCCAGTAGCAATAGCGGGACTAGCACAGATACGCAGTATTTT | CASSNSGTSTDTQYF
. | TRBJ2-7 | TRBV5-1 | TRBD1 | TGCGCCAGCAGCAACCAGGGGGCGCGGGACGAGCAGTACTTC | CASSNQGARDEQYF
. | TRBJ2-2 | TRBV10-3 | TRBD1 | TGTGCCATCAGTGAGTCGCCAGGGGGCTCCACCGGGGAGCTGTTTTTT | CAISESPGGSTGELFF
. | TRBJ2-1 | TRBV3-1/TRBV3-2 | TRBD2 | TGTGCCAGCAGTCGAAGCAGGCTAGCGGGGACGAATGAGCAGTTCTTC | CASSRSRLAGTNEQFF
. | TRBJ2-7 | TRBV4-1 | . | TGCGCCAGCAGCCAAGAAGACCGGGTCTTCTACGAGCAGTACTTC | CASSQEDRVFYEQYF
. | TRBJ2-7 | TRBV6-5 | . | TGTGCCAGCAGCTCTCTCTACGAGCAGTACTTC | CASSSLYEQYF
. | TRBJ1-2 | TRBV7-2 | TRBD1 | TGTGCCAGCAGGCCTGACAGGGGGCTTCATGGCTACACCTTC | CASRPDRGLHGYTF
few | TRBJ1-2 | TRBV2 | . | TGTGCCAGCAAACGGGAAGTCGATGGCTACACCTTC | CASKREVDGYTF
. | TRBJ1-6 | TRBV6-4 | TRBD1 | TGTGCCAGCATTCATGAGGGGGCTGGGTATTCACCCCTCCACTTT | CASIHEGAGYSPLHF
. | TRBJ2-5 | TRBV24-1 | TRBD1 | TGTGCCACCAGTGATTCCAAGGACAGGGGAGGAGAGACCCAGTACTTC | CATSDSKDRGGETQYF
. | TRBJ1-3 | TRBV5-1 | . | TGCGCCAGCAGCTTGGGTGCAGGGCCGATAGGAAACACCATATATTTT | CASSLGAGPIGNTIYF
. | TRBJ1-6 | TRBV28 | . | TGTGCCAGCAGTTACAGGGTAGGCTCACCCCTCCACTTT | CASSYRVGSPLHF
. | TRBJ2-1 | TRBV25-1 | TRBD2 | TGTGCCAGCAGTGAGGGGGGTAGCGGGCCGTACAATGAGCAGTTCTTC | CASSEGGSGPYNEQFF
few | TRBJ2-3 | TRBV9 | . | TGTGCCAGCAGCGTAGGAACGAGGGGGACGCGAGATACGCAGTATTTT | CASSVGTRGTRDTQYF
. | TRBJ2-5 | TRBV19 | . | TGTGCCAGTAGTGACCCGGGGCAAGAGACCCAGTACTTC | CASSDPGQETQYF
. | TRBJ2-2 | TRBV6-2/TRBV6-3 | TRBD2 | TGTGCCAGCAGTTTCCCCACCCCCGGCCGGAGCGGGGGACCCACCGGGGAGCTGTTTTTT | CASSFPTPGRSGGPTGELFF
few | TRBJ2-3 | TRBV7-2 | . | TGTGCCAGCAGCCGTTATGGGCCTAGCACAGATACGCAGTATTTT | CASSRYGPSTDTQYF
few | TRBJ2-1 | TRBV11-2 | TRBD1 | TGTGCCAGCAGGTGGACAGGCAAAAATGAGCAGTTCTTC | CASRWTGKNEQFF
. | TRBJ1-5 | TRBV27 | . | TGTGCCAGCAGTTTATTTGGGGGGAGGCCCCAGCATTTT | CASSLFGGRPQHF
few | TRBJ2-7 | TRBV5-1 | . | TGCGCCAGCAGACTCGGCGGCCACGAGCAGTACTTC | CASRLGGHEQYF
. | TRBJ1-2 | TRBV28 | . | TGTGCCAGCAGTTTAGGCGTACGGGGTCATCCTAATAACTATGGCTACACCTTC | CASSLGVRGHPNNYGYTF
once | TRBJ2-3 | TRBV6-5 | TRBD2 | TGTGCCAGCAGTTCCGGACTAGCGGGGGGAGGAGATACGCAGTATTTT | CASSSGLAGGGDTQYF
. | TRBJ2-1 | TRBV30 | TRBD2 | TGTGCCTGGAGTGTAGGCGGGAGTGTTGAGCAGTTCTTC | CAWSVGGSVEQFF
. | TRBJ2-1 | TRBV7-2 | . | TGTGCCAGCAGCCCCGACAGGCGCAATGAGCAGTTCTTC | CASSPDRRNEQFF
. | TRBJ2-5 | TRBV3-1/TRBV3-2 | TRBD2 | TGTGCCAGCAGCCCCCTGGTAGCGGGAGGGCCGGAGACCCAGTACTTC | CASSPLVAGGPETQYF
. | TRBJ2-4 | TRBV5-4 | . | TGTGCCAGCAGCTTGGACCAGGAGGGCATTCAGTACTTC | CASSLDQEGIQYF
. | TRBJ2-5 | TRBV5-6 | TRBD2 | TGTGCCAGCAGCTTCCGCGGGAGTGCGGGGTTGCAAGAGACCCAGTACTTC | CASSFRGSAGLQETQYF
few | TRBJ1-3 | TRBV2 | . | TGTGCCAGCAGTGAAGGCAGCTCTGGAAACACCATATATTTT | CASSEGSSGNTIYF
. | TRBJ2-7 | TRBV5-4 | TRBD2 | TGTGCCAGCAGTGTACAAAGCGGGAGTTACTACGAGCAGTACTTC | CASSVQSGSYYEQYF
once | TRBJ1-2 | TRBV10-3 | TRBD1 | TGTGCCATCAGTGAGACCGGGACAGGGGGTGGCTACACCTTC | CAISETGTGGGYTF
. | TRBJ2-5 | TRBV9 | . | TGTGCCAGCAGCCTAGACACCCTCCAAGAGACCCAGTACTTC | CASSLDTLQETQYF
. | TRBJ1-3 | TRBV3-1/TRBV3-2 | . | TGTGCCAGCAGCCGGACTTCTGGAAACACCATATATTTT | CASSRTSGNTIYF
. | TRBJ1-2 | TRBV12-3/TRBV12-4 | . | TGTGCCAGCAGTTTATCGGGGGGCCATGGCTACACCTTC | CASSLSGGHGYTF
. | TRBJ1-5 | TRBV4-1 | . | TGCGCCAGCAGCCAAGCTCCTTTTCAGCCCCAGCATTTT | CASSQAPFQPQHF
once | TRBJ2-1 | TRBV2 | TRBD2 | TGTGCCAGCAGAAAAGCGGGGTGGGACAATGAGCAGTTCTTC | CASRKAGWDNEQFF